This note documents a single TCR beta chain sequence. The data stem from a study of blood T cell repertoires in COVID-19. The study recruited people aged roughly 18 to 95 years across about 25 US areas. Donors of Cohort 3 who recovered were those that had two negative PCRs, clearance, or symptom resolution. How the authors handled the data: Estimated nucleated cell counts came from reference gene primer amplification. The protocol was immunoSEQ multiplex PCR, while the TCRdb copy is restricted to in-frame clones and leaves out a portion. The DNA was the basis for D and trimming; V, J and clone size are from that table. This table holds some 97,000 clones, approximately 86% found once. Material: PBMCs or T cells enriched from blood (not recorded which). The clonotype comes from a woman aged 45-60 years who had recovered from COVID-19.

CDR3 nucleotide sequence: TGTGCCACCAGCAGAACGTCGGGAAGCTCCTACGAGCAGTACTTC. As protein: CATSRTSGSSYEQYF. This rearrangement joins TRBV15 to TRBJ2-7, with TRBD2 as a possible D gene (5 bases). The CDR3 contains 15 residues. CDR1 and CDR2 (germline): LNHNV, YYDKDF (reference sequence). V lost 2 bases and J lost 0, with 11 bases in between.